The 26 T cell receptor beta chains below all came from one sample that was sequenced in a study of T cells in Graves' hyperthyroidism and ophthalmopathy (dated by TCRdb to between 2019 and 2020). Receptors were amplified or captured by multiplex PCR. Sequencer: Illumina HiSeq 2000. TCR beta CDR3 regions were amplified from RNA transcripts. The TCR CDR3 was subjected to a first round of RT-PCR using the HTBI primer set and the Qiagen OneStep RT-PCR kit. Starting from the raw public reads, TCRdb applied fastp trimming at Q25, assembled clones with MiXCR and retained in-frame beta chains. Records with the same CDR3 protein are collapsed into one entry carrying the most frequent genes and DNA. The sample data list roughly 840,000 distinct CDR3 sequences, and more than 30% of these were observed just once. The ten largest account for 7% to 10% of the sample. The sample comprised blood. The receptors were gathered from a man aged 18 to 30 with Graves' hyperthyroidism.

The chain has TRBV20-1 and TRBJ2-7; D may be TRBD2 (7 bases). The germline V and J ends were trimmed by 1 base and 0 bases, with 13 bases remaining between them. CDR3 length: 15 residues. Per the germline V gene, CDR1 is DFQATT and CDR2 is SNEGSKA (reference sequence). CDR3 in amino acids: CSARGGGASSYEQYF. DNA for the CDR3: TGCAGTGCTAGAGGGGGGGGGGCGAGCTCCTACGAGCAGTACTTC.

CDR3 residues: CSARASRGAETQYF. The CDR3 DNA is TGCAGTGCTAGAGCGAGCAGGGGGGCGGAGACCCAGTACTTC. This chain uses TRBV20-1 with TRBJ2-5; TRBD1 is a possible D gene (7 bases). The CDR3 is 14 residues long. Germline CDR1 is DFQATT and CDR2 is SNEGSKA (reference sequence). The ends were cut back, 1 base at V and 5 bases at J, with 14 bases in the middle.

This chain joins TRBV29-1 and TRBJ2-3; no definite D call. This CDR3 has 12 residues. CDR1 is SQVTM, CDR2 ANQGSEA, per germline. Trimming pared 1 base from V and 3 bases from J, leaving 5 bases between. CDR3 bases: TGCAGCGTTGAAGGACAAACAGATACGCAGTATTTT. It encodes CSVEGQTDTQYF.

This clonotype was counted between two and nine times. The rearrangement uses TRBV29-1 and TRBJ2-5; D remains ambiguous. Germline CDR1 and CDR2: SQVTM and ANQGSEA. The CDR3 is 11 residues long. V lost 4 bases and J lost 3, with 6 bases in between. The CDR3 region has the DNA TGCAGCGTTGTTGATGAAGAGACCCAGTACTTC. Translated: CSVVDEETQYF.

J is TRBJ1-4 and V is TRBV25-1; no firm D call. CDR1 MGHDK and CDR2 SYGVNS come from the germline V gene. There are 12 residues in the CDR3. The CDR3 sequence is CARRTDGEKLFF. CDR3 coding DNA: TGTGCTAGGAGGACTGATGGTGAAAAACTGTTTTTT.

The J gene is TRBJ2-5, the V gene TRBV12-3 or TRBV12-4, with D perhaps matching TRBD1 (6 bases). Trimming removed 4 bases at V and 4 bases at J, with 13 bases between. The CDR3 is 14 amino acids. This CDR3 is CASSSETGLETQYF. The DNA of the CDR3 is TGTGCCAGCAGTTCCGAGACAGGCCTAGAGACCCAGTACTTC.

This clonotype appeared many times. The V call is TRBV2, the J call TRBJ1-4; D is perhaps TRBD1 (5 bases). Between the trimmed V and J ends, which lost 4 bases and 4 bases, there was a span of 16 bases. This CDR3 has 16 residues. Germline assignment: CDR1 SNHLY and CDR2 FYNNEI. CDR3 sequence: CASSGAGFQINEKLFF. The CDR3 bases are TGTGCCAGCAGTGGGGCAGGGTTTCAGATTAATGAAAAACTGTTTTTT.

This clonotype was picked up one time. The chain recombines TRBV11-2 with TRBJ1-1; weak D call: TRBD1 (6 bases). CDR3 length: 17 residues. V lost 2 bases, J lost 0 bases, and 16 bases lay in between. Germline V gene sequence: CDR1 SGHAT, CDR2 FQNNGV. DNA for the CDR3: TGTGCCAGCAGCTTATCCGCCCGGGGGGCCATGAACACTGAAGCTTTCTTT. Amino acids: CASSLSARGAMNTEAFF.

This clonotype was observed a few times. The chain links TRBV5-1 to TRBJ2-7, with D possibly TRBD1 on 5 matching bases. CDR3 length equals 14 residues. V lost 1 base to trimming and J lost 2 bases, with 10 bases between them. Germline CDR1 and CDR2: SGHRS and YFSETQ. In DNA, the CDR3 is TGCGCCAGCAGCTTGCCAGGGAACCCCTACGAGCAGTACTTC. It yields the protein CASSLPGNPYEQYF.

This clonotype appeared once. One end of the junction does not line up with germline, which may come from a read error. The rearrangement uses TRBV5-1 and TRBJ1-1; D is unresolved. The CDR3 length is 14 residues. Per germline, CDR1 SGHRS and CDR2 YFSETQ. CDR3 in DNA: TGCGCCAACAGCTTGGTGGAGATGAACACTGAAGCTTTCTTT. Translation: CANSLVEMNTEAFF. The full variable domain, its missing parts supplied by reference TRBV5-1 and TRBJ1-1, is KAGVTQTPRYLIKTRGQQVTLSCSPISGHRSVSWYQQTPGQGLQFLFEYFSETQRNKGNFPGRFSGRQFSNSRSEMNVSTLELGDSALYLCANSLVEMNTEAFFGQGTRLTVV.

The rearrangement uses TRBV20-1 and TRBJ1-1, with 7 bases identical to TRBD1. The germline V gene encodes CDR1 DFQATT and CDR2 SNEGSKA (reference sequence). With V trimmed by 0 bases and J by 3 bases, 7 bases remained unmatched. CDR3 length equals 15 residues. This CDR3 is CSARDPPTGDTEAFF. The CDR3, as DNA: TGCAGTGCTAGAGATCCTCCTACAGGGGACACTGAAGCTTTCTTT.

This clonotype was observed a handful of times. V and J are TRBV7-2 and TRBJ2-7; a possible D gene is TRBD2 (6 bases). The CDR3 runs 14 residues. Germline loops: CDR1 SGHTA, CDR2 FQGNSA. V lost 2 bases to trimming and J lost 4 bases, with 12 bases between them. The chain's CDR3 is CASSLRVAGYEQYF. CDR3 bases: TGTGCCAGCAGCTTAAGGGTTGCGGGATACGAGCAGTACTTC.

This clonotype showed up just a few times. The rearrangement links TRBV12-3 or TRBV12-4 to TRBJ2-7; TRBD1 matches at 10 bases. The CDR3 extends over 14 amino acids. Unmatched junction bases numbered 7, after V lost 6 bases and J lost 5 bases. CDR3 residues: CASSSGQGKDEQYF. Written as DNA, the CDR3 is TGTGCCAGCAGCTCGGGACAGGGGAAGGACGAGCAGTACTTC.

This clonotype was picked up one time. The rearrangement uses TRBV7-2 and TRBJ1-1; D perhaps matches TRBD1 (6 bases). The CDR3 runs to 16 residues. Germline CDR1 is SGHTA and CDR2 is FQGNSA. Trimming pared 5 bases from V and 4 bases from J, leaving 20 bases between. CDR3 nucleotide sequence: TGTGCCAGCAGCCAAGATGGGGACACCCAGACCACTGAAGCTTTCTTT. Amino acid sequence: CASSQDGDTQTTEAFF.

The genes are TRBV4-1 and TRBJ1-3, with unresolved D. The V and J ends lost 4 bases and 0 bases respectively, with 10 bases between them. This CDR3 has 15 residues. Germline V lookup: CDR1 MGHRA, CDR2 YSYEKL. This CDR3 reads CASSPLLVSGNTIYF. The DNA for the CDR3 is TGCGCCAGCAGCCCACTCTTGGTCTCTGGAAACACCATATATTTT.

This clonotype was detected many times. The chain combines TRBV19 with TRBJ1-1, with TRBD1 identical over 7 bases. Germline CDR1 reads LNHDA; CDR2 reads SQIVND (reference sequence). The CDR3 spans 15 residues. Unmatched junction bases numbered 6, after V lost 5 bases and J lost 0 bases. Here the CDR3 reads CASSRPGQMNTEAFF. The CDR3 DNA reads as TGTGCCAGTAGTCGTCCGGGACAGATGAACACTGAAGCTTTCTTT.

The V and J genes are TRBV14 and TRBJ2-7; D is unresolved. Germline values: CDR1 SGHDN, CDR2 FVKESK. CDR3 size: 16 residues. The V end was cut by 0 bases, the J end by 2 bases, with 14 bases between. DNA of the CDR3: TGTGCCAGCAGCCAAGATTTGGCCGAATATACCTACGAGCAGTACTTC. Translating it yields CASSQDLAEYTYEQYF.

The chain carries TRBV14 and TRBJ2-2; 7 positions agree with TRBD1. Germline lookup yields CDR1 SGHDN and CDR2 FVKESK. The CDR3 is 17 amino acids. Trimming cost V 4 bases and J 5 bases; bases outside gene matches: 13. The CDR3 DNA sequence: TGTGCCAGCAGCCTACTGCCGGGACAGAGGGGGACCGGGGAGCTGTTTTTT. It yields the protein CASSLLPGQRGTGELFF. Using reference TRBV14 and TRBJ2-2 for the parts outside the CDR3, the full variable domain is EAGVTQFPSHSVIEKGQTVTLRCDPISGHDNLYWYRRVMGKEIKFLLHFVKESKQDESGMPNNRFLAERTGGTYSTLKVQPAELEDSGVYFCASSLLPGQRGTGELFFGEGSRLTVL.

The chain links TRBV7-3 to TRBJ2-5, with TRBD2 identical over 12 bases. CDR1 is SGHTA, CDR2 FQGTGA, per germline. CDR3 length: 17 amino acids. The V segment lost 4 bases and the J segment 2 bases; nucleotides outside the gene matches: 8. CDR3 bases: TGTGCCAGCAGCTCGATTGGGGGACTAGCGGGTCAAGAGACCCAGTACTTC. Its protein is CASSSIGGLAGQETQYF.

The genes are TRBV2 and TRBJ1-6, with D possibly being TRBD1 (6 bases). The length of the CDR3 is 16 residues. Between the trimmed V and J ends, which lost 5 bases and 0 bases, there was a span of 11 bases. Germline V CDR1 and CDR2: SNHLY, FYNNEI. CDR3 sequence: CASSSDRYSYNSPLHF. The CDR3, as DNA: TGTGCCAGCAGTTCGGACAGATACTCCTATAATTCACCCCTCCACTTT. The full variable domain, completed using reference TRBV2 and TRBJ1-6, is EPEVTQTPSHQVTQMGQEVILRCVPISNHLYFYWYRQILGQKVEFLVSFYNNEISEKSEIFDDQFSVERPDGSNFTLKIRSTKLEDSAMYFCASSSDRYSYNSPLHFGNGTRLTVT.

This clonotype has a count of ten or more. The chain carries TRBV20-1 and TRBJ2-7; D remains unclear. V lost 5 bases and J lost 1, with 3 bases in between. The germline CDR1 and CDR2 sequences are DFQATT and SNEGSKA (reference sequence). This CDR3 has 10 amino acids. The CDR3 spells CSALSYEQYF. The CDR3 bases are TGCAGTGCTCTTTCCTACGAGCAGTACTTC.

Concerning this clonotype: A much larger clone differs by one base, so this may be a read error. This chain uses TRBV5-4 with TRBJ2-5, with no clear D. V lost 5 bases to trimming and J lost 1 base, with 9 bases between them. This CDR3 contains 13 residues. Germline CDR1 SGHNT, CDR2 YYREEE (reference sequence). The CDR3 DNA reads as TGTGCCAGCAGGGCACAGCTCCAAGAGACCCAGTACTTC. It specifies CASRAQLQETQYF.

This clonotype was detected many times. This CDR3 is CATSGKRQGAWSPLHF. Written as DNA, the CDR3 is TGTGCCACCAGCGGGAAAAGACAGGGGGCATGGTCACCCCTCCACTTT. The genes are TRBV15 and TRBJ1-6, with 10 bases that match TRBD1. The V gene's germline CDR1 is LNHNV and CDR2 YYDKDF (reference sequence). The CDR3 is 16 residues long. Unmatched junction bases numbered 11, after V lost 5 bases and J lost 10 bases.

The chain links TRBV11-2 to TRBJ2-2, with TRBD2 matching 8 bases. The CDR3 consists of 16 residues. The germline V gene has CDR1 SGHAT and CDR2 FQNNGV. V was pared by 6 bases and J by 8 bases, with 14 bases of the junction left unmatched. This CDR3 is CASSAGTRRSLGELFF. DNA of the CDR3: TGTGCCAGCAGTGCCGGGACTAGACGGTCGTTGGGGGAGCTGTTTTTT.

The chain employs TRBV7-2 and TRBJ2-5, with 10 bases aligning to TRBD2. The CDR3 is 16 residues long. V was pared by 1 base and J by 2 bases, with 4 bases of the junction left unmatched. Germline lookup yields CDR1 SGHTA and CDR2 FQGNSA. The CDR3 coding sequence is TGTGCCAGCAGCTTAGAGGCACTAGCGGGACAAGAGACCCAGTACTTC. Translation: CASSLEALAGQETQYF.

The table lists this clonotype with many counts. The chain couples TRBV15 to TRBJ1-3; weak D call: TRBD1 (5 bases). Germline CDR1 reads LNHNV; CDR2 reads YYDKDF (reference sequence). V dropped 0 bases and J dropped 3 bases, with 9 bases sitting between them. The CDR3 loop spans 15 amino acids. CDR3 amino acids: CATSRDGTNGNTIYF. The CDR3 DNA follows: TGTGCCACCAGCAGAGATGGGACGAATGGAAACACCATATATTTT. Full variable domain (rest looked up from reference TRBV15 and TRBJ1-3): DAMVIQNPRYQVTQFGKPVTLSCSQTLNHNVMYWYQQKSSQAPKLLFHYYDKDFNNEADTPDNFQSRRPNTSFCFLDIRSPGLGDTAMYLCATSRDGTNGNTIYFGEGSWLTVV.